This T cell receptor (beta chain) was recorded in a study of siplizumab effects on memory and regulatory T cells. Of note for this clone: Its antigen is unidentified.

General study points: The authors did not confirm suppressive function in proliferating Tregs from siplizumab cultures. Roughly 75-96% of proliferating clones (CD4+ or CD8+) could not be assigned a naive or memory phenotype.

For every sample, about 10^5 TCR templates were assayed. Profiled with immunoSEQ multiplex PCR; TCRdb holds only in-frame clones, not every one. Here the sample spans tens of thousands of clones, 88% being singletons. The sequence derives from a human donor in good health. Sequences were obtained from Tregs sorted from blood.

The CDR3 bases are TGTGCCAGCAGTGCGGTCGGGACAGTCGGGGAGACCCAGTACTTC. Protein: CASSAVGTVGETQYF. The chain joins TRBV2 to TRBJ2-5, with TRBD1 matching over 7 bases. CDR3 length: 15 amino acids. The germline V gene has CDR1 SNHLY and CDR2 FYNNEI. After removal of 4 bases from V and 5 bases from J, the junction contained 10 bases not matched to a gene.